The T cell receptor beta chain under discussion was sequenced for a study of CD8+CD57+ T cells in acquired aplastic anemia (dated by TCRdb to 2016 to 2019). Regarding the complete study: DNA extracted from sorted CD4+ and CD8+ cells had a mean of about 3.3 ug, with a range of roughly 0.2 to 27.4 ug. A CD8+CD57+ expansion meant a frequency higher than the mean frequency seen in healthy subjects. Here is what the overall study found, with its caveats: Although roughly 29 CD8+ CDR3 sequences were shared by patients and controls, these sequences appeared highly expressed in patients and within the immunodominant clones of patients. Patients and healthy controls showed no significant difference in CD8+ Simpson's diversity (P=0.060).

Comments on this clonotype: Its antigen remains undetermined. Nothing much larger sits one base from this clone, and base qualities are not available.

CDR1 LNHNV and CDR2 YYDKDF were looked up in the germline V gene (reference sequence). Including cysteine and phenylalanine, the CDR3 has 17 amino acids. The CDR3 DNA has 51 bases and is translated from base 1. Germline trimming: 5 bases from V, 8 bases from J; junction bases outside gene matches: 13. Genomic DNA was used as template for profiling of TCR beta VDJ combinations and CDR3 sequences. An Illumina HiSeq 2000 was the platform used for TCR repertoire sequencing. Per the original workflow: TRBV/TRBJ rearrangement plots, CDR3 size and DJ length profiles, and Simpson's diversity index were used to assess repertoires. The immunodominant clone was defined as the most abundant DNA sequence in deep sequencing data. CDR3 amino acid sequences were screened for sharing across subjects and were compared with published repertoires and the VDJdb database. The public sequencing data were trimmed at Q25 with fastp and processed into clonotypes with MiXCR by TCRdb, which kept only in-frame beta chains. Rows merge per CDR3 protein into single entries with the most common DNA and genes. The V and J calls and clone size come from TCRdb's table, not from the authors' own analysis. A total of 160,000 or so distinct CDR3 sequences appear in this sample, around 52% of them only once. The leading ten clones occupy under 35% of the sample.

Flow cytometry had shown CD8+CD57+ cell expansion in the patients selected for sequencing. All patients had severe acquired aplastic anemia diagnosed by International Study of Aplastic Anemia and Agranulocytosis and Camitta criteria. Patients had received no therapy at the time of blood sampling. In this study, sorted CD4+ and CD8+ T cells from the blood of healthy subjects and of severe aplastic anemia patients had their TCR repertoires deep-sequenced. Patients were enrolled under clinicaltrials.gov protocols 00001620, 01623167, 00001397, 00071045, 00081523 and 00961064 in the USA. Ficoll-Paque density gradient centrifugation was used to isolate peripheral blood mononuclear cells. Before DNA was extracted, CD4+ and CD8+ T cells were sorted using either FACS or magnetic beads.

The sequenced material came from sorted CD4+, CD8+, or CD8+CD57+ T cells (not recorded which) from PBMCs. This sequence uses TRBV15 and TRBJ1-6; a stretch of 9 junction bases matches TRBD1. This clonotype originated in a human donor with aplastic anemia. This receptor has the CDR3 CATSEDPRDRVYSPLHF. DNA sequence: TGTGCCACCAGCGAAGACCCTCGGGACAGGGTATATTCACCCCTCCACTTT.